The next 30 T cell receptor beta chains were all read from a single sample in a study of blood T cell repertoires in COVID-19. Libraries were prepared by immunoSEQ multiplex PCR; TCRdb keeps only in-frame clonotypes and omits some of them. The table has over 150,000 clones, approximately 80% seen once. The material sequenced was peripheral blood. These receptors came from a human donor in a cohort sampled during active COVID-19.

The V and J genes are TRBV4-1 and TRBJ2-1; 9 nucleotides align to TRBD2. CDR3 length: 14 amino acids. In germline, CDR1 is MGHRA, CDR2 YSYEKL. J was trimmed by 9 bases and V by 6 bases; bases with no gene match: 9. CDR3 in DNA: TGCGCCAGCAGTAGTCCAGCGGGGGGACTTGAGCAGTTCTTC. It encodes CASSSPAGGLEQFF.

This clone was counted a few times. This chain joins TRBV9 and TRBJ2-7; weak D call: TRBD1 (5 bases). This CDR3 is 14 amino acids long. CDR1 is SGDLS and CDR2 is YYNGEE in the germline V gene. Trimming removed 4 bases at V and 2 bases at J, with 13 bases between. The CDR3 nucleotides read TGTGCCAGCAGCAGGGGTTCCCTAACCTACGAGCAGTACTTC. Translated, it gives CASSRGSLTYEQYF.

The genes are TRBV6-2 or TRBV6-3 and TRBJ2-7, with D possibly being TRBD2 (6 bases). Between the trimmed V and J ends, which lost 0 bases and 4 bases, there was a span of 10 bases. Germline CDR1 MNHEY, CDR2 SVGEGT. There are 14 residues in the CDR3. In nucleotides, the CDR3 is TGTGCCAGCAGTTACTCGACTAGTTATTACGAGCAGTACTTC. It specifies CASSYSTSYYEQYF.

V gene TRBV6-5 combines with J gene TRBJ2-7; 8 nucleotides line up with TRBD1. Germline CDR1 reads MNHEY; CDR2 reads SVGAGI. This CDR3 contains 14 residues. J was trimmed by 4 bases and V by 6 bases; bases with no gene match: 8. CDR3 loop: CASRPQGDLYEQYF. The DNA for the CDR3 is TGTGCCAGCAGGCCACAGGGGGATCTTTACGAGCAGTACTTC.

The chain employs TRBV5-1 and TRBJ2-3, with TRBD1 identical over 7 bases. The germline V gene encodes CDR1 SGHRS and CDR2 YFSETQ. The CDR3 sequence is 15 residues long. Germline trimming cut 0 bases from V and 3 bases from J; bases unmatched to any gene: 4. The CDR3 nucleotides are TGCGCCAGCAGCTTGGAGGGGGCCTGGACAGATACGCAGTATTTT. Protein sequence: CASSLEGAWTDTQYF. Combining the CDR3 with reference TRBV5-1 and TRBJ2-3 gives the whole variable domain KAGVTQTPRYLIKTRGQQVTLSCSPISGHRSVSWYQQTPGQGLQFLFEYFSETQRNKGNFPGRFSGRQFSNSRSEMNVSTLELGDSALYLCASSLEGAWTDTQYFGPGTRLTVL.

Here the CDR3 DNA reads TGTGCCAGCAGCCAAGATCACGGGTTGGGCAGGGTCCCCGCAACTAATGAAAAACTGTTTTTT. It yields the protein CASSQDHGLGRVPATNEKLFF. The chain couples TRBV4-2 to TRBJ1-4; D might be TRBD1 (5 bases). Germline V gives CDR1 LGHNA, CDR2 YNFKEQ. CDR3 length: 21 residues. Trimming shortened V by 0 bases and J by 0 bases, and 23 bases separated the two germline ends.

CDR3 region: CASSLGDRLYGYTF. The CDR3, as DNA: TGTGCCAGCAGCTTGGGGGACAGACTCTATGGCTACACCTTC. This chain links TRBV5-8 with TRBJ1-2, with TRBD1 matching 7 bases. CDR3 length equals 14 residues. V shed 0 bases and J 4 bases; nucleotides not matched to a gene: 3. The germline gives CDR1 SGHTS, CDR2 YDEGEE.

This clone was observed once. The chain combines TRBV27 with TRBJ1-1, with TRBD1 matching over 9 bases. J was trimmed by 10 bases and V by 5 bases; bases with no gene match: 8. The germline V gene encodes CDR1 MNHEY and CDR2 SMNVEV (reference sequence). This CDR3 is built from 13 residues. The CDR3 DNA follows: TGTGCCAGCAGTCCCATACAGGGGGCTTTAGCTTTCTTT. The encoded protein is CASSPIQGALAFF.

The rearrangement uses TRBV19 and TRBJ2-5, with unresolved D. Deletions cut 2 bases from V and 5 bases from J, with 15 bases between. The germline CDR1 and CDR2 sequences are LNHDA and SQIVND (reference sequence). This CDR3 region has 15 residues. CDR3 loop: CASSIPNSLMETQYF. CDR3 nucleotide sequence: TGTGCCAGTAGTATACCCAACAGCCTCATGGAGACCCAGTACTTC.

The J gene is TRBJ1-2, the V gene TRBV5-5; 7 bases agree with TRBD1. Germline V gene sequence: CDR1 SGHKS, CDR2 YYEKEE (reference sequence). CDR3 length equals 15 residues. Losses at the gene ends were 4 bases for V and 4 bases for J; bases not matched to a gene: 10. The chain's CDR3 is CASSPTGNLVYGYTF. Written as DNA, the CDR3 is TGTGCCAGCAGCCCGACAGGGAACTTAGTCTATGGCTACACCTTC.

This clone appeared a few times. The rearrangement uses TRBV4-1 and TRBJ1-6, with D maybe TRBD1 (5 bases). V lost 3 bases and J 1 base, leaving 19 bases between the germline ends. Germline CDR1 is MGHRA and CDR2 is YSYEKL. This CDR3 is built from 19 residues. Here the CDR3 reads CASSQEMGSGGSYNSPLHF. The CDR3 nucleotides read TGCGCCAGCAGCCAGGAAATGGGGAGTGGGGGGTCCTATAATTCACCCCTCCACTTT.

The chain recombines TRBV9 with TRBJ1-5, with TRBD1 identical over 7 bases. Germline loops: CDR1 SGDLS, CDR2 YYNGEE. This CDR3 region has 16 residues. With 4 bases clipped from V and 0 bases from J, the junction kept 7 bases outside the gene matches. The DNA of the CDR3 is TGTGCCAGCAGCTTCGCCGGGACAGTTAGCAATCAGCCCCAGCATTTT. It is translated as CASSFAGTVSNQPQHF. Complete variable domain (other parts from reference TRBV9 and TRBJ1-5): DSGVTQTPKHLITATGQRVTLRCSPRSGDLSVYWYQQSLDQGLQFLIQYYNGEERAKGNILERFSAQQFPDLHSELNLSSLELGDSALYFCASSFAGTVSNQPQHFGDGTRLSIL.

This clone came up a few times. The chain combines TRBV4-1 with TRBJ2-1, with 10 bases that match TRBD2. The CDR3 is 17 residues long. With V trimmed by 0 bases and J by 2 bases, 4 bases remained unmatched. Germline V lookup: CDR1 MGHRA, CDR2 YSYEKL. CDR3 bases: TGCGCCAGCAGCCAAGATGTAGCGGGGGGCGCCTACAATGAGCAGTTCTTC. It encodes CASSQDVAGGAYNEQFF.

CDR3 loop: CASSATGAAGANVLTF. The CDR3 DNA sequence: TGTGCCAGCAGCGCGACAGGGGCAGCGGGGGCCAACGTCCTGACTTTC. The chain couples TRBV7-3 to TRBJ2-6; 8 bases are shared with TRBD1. This CDR3 has 16 amino acids. Per the germline V gene, CDR1 is SGHTA and CDR2 is FQGTGA. The J segment lost 4 bases and the V segment lost 5 bases, leaving 7 bases of the junction unmatched.

V and J are TRBV9 and TRBJ2-3; D might be TRBD1 (6 bases). V dropped 3 bases and J dropped 7 bases, with 9 bases sitting between them. This CDR3 contains 12 residues. The V gene's germline CDR1 is SGDLS and CDR2 YYNGEE. CDR3: CASSADSNTQYF. In DNA, the CDR3 is TGTGCCAGCAGCGCGGACAGTAATACGCAGTATTTT.

For the CDR3, the DNA is TGTGCCAGTAAGCCGGGACAGGGCAACAATGAGCAGTTCTTC. This translates into CASKPGQGNNEQFF. The chain combines TRBV6-4 with TRBJ2-1, with TRBD1 matching 9 bases. Germline CDR1 is MRHNA and CDR2 is SNTAGT. Losses at the gene ends were 9 bases for V and 5 bases for J; bases not matched to a gene: 8. CDR3 size: 14 residues.

V and J are TRBV5-5 and TRBJ2-5; D might be TRBD2 (7 bases). The CDR3 totals 16 residues. The germline V and J ends were trimmed by 5 bases and 0 bases, with 17 bases remaining between them. Germline CDR1 SGHKS, CDR2 YYEKEE (reference sequence). CDR3 nucleotides: TGTGCCAGCAGGGACTTCGGGGGGCCGTACCAAGAGACCCAGTACTTC. It encodes CASRDFGGPYQETQYF.

The genes are TRBV27 and TRBJ2-3; D call uncertain. CDR3 size: 14 residues. Deletions cut 9 bases from V and 2 bases from J, with 15 bases between. Germline lookup yields CDR1 MNHEY and CDR2 SMNVEV (reference sequence). CDR3 region: CASAPWRNTDTQYF. The CDR3 bases are TGTGCCAGTGCGCCCTGGCGGAACACAGATACGCAGTATTTT.

This chain uses TRBV5-4 with TRBJ1-4, with 9 nucleotides matching TRBD1. J was trimmed by 5 bases and V by 3 bases; bases with no gene match: 5. Per germline, CDR1 SGHNT and CDR2 YYREEE (reference sequence). The CDR3 sequence is 15 residues long. CDR3: CASSSPTGGNEKLFF. The CDR3 DNA reads as TGTGCCAGCAGCTCCCCGACAGGGGGGAATGAAAAACTGTTTTTT. Using reference TRBV5-4 and TRBJ1-4 for the parts outside the CDR3, the full variable domain is ETGVTQSPTHLIKTRGQQVTLRCSSQSGHNTVSWYQQALGQGPQFIFQYYREEENGRGNFPPRFSGLQFPNYSSELNVNALELDDSALYLCASSSPTGGNEKLFFGSGTQLSVL.

This clone was observed once. The chain combines TRBV19 with TRBJ2-7, with D hard to call. Trimming removed 5 bases from V and 2 bases from J, with 22 bases in between. This CDR3 comprises 17 residues. CDR1 and CDR2 (germline): LNHDA, SQIVND (reference sequence). The CDR3 here is CASSSHNMRKAAYEQYF. The CDR3 region has the DNA TGTGCCAGTAGTTCCCACAACATGAGGAAGGCAGCCTACGAGCAGTACTTC. The full variable domain, rest sourced from reference TRBV19 and TRBJ2-7, is DGGITQSPKYLFRKEGQNVTLSCEQNLNHDAMYWYRQDPGQGLRLIYYSQIVNDFQKGDIAEGYSVSREKKESFPLTVTSAQKNPTAFYLCASSSHNMRKAAYEQYFGPGTRLTVT.

This clone was detected a few times. This chain uses TRBV7-2 with TRBJ1-6; D remains unclear. Per the germline V gene, CDR1 is SGHTA and CDR2 is FQGNSA. This CDR3 contains 13 residues. V lost 1 base and J lost 7, with 5 bases in between. The CDR3 bases are TGTGCCAGCAGCTTAGTAGAAAATTCACCCCTCCACTTT. As protein: CASSLVENSPLHF.

This clone was observed a few times. The chain links TRBV14 to TRBJ2-7; 12 nucleotides match TRBD2. Germline CDR1 SGHDN, CDR2 FVKESK. CDR3 length equals 14 residues. J was trimmed by 3 bases and V by 8 bases; bases with no gene match: 5. CDR3 region: CASPPTSGGYEQYF. CDR3 nucleotides: TGTGCCAGCCCTCCGACTAGCGGGGGCTACGAGCAGTACTTC.

The table lists this clone with a count of one. V and J are TRBV9 and TRBJ1-2; TRBD1 aligns across 7 bases. Germline V gene lookup returns CDR1 SGDLS and CDR2 YYNGEE. Unmatched junction bases numbered 8, after V lost 6 bases and J lost 0 bases. This CDR3 is built from 15 residues. The CDR3 region has the DNA TGTGCCAGCACCCGCGTAACAGGGGCTAACTATGGCTACACCTTC. Amino acids: CASTRVTGANYGYTF.

This sequence joins TRBV5-6 and TRBJ1-3, with 7 bases fitting TRBD1. Germline lookup yields CDR1 SGHDT and CDR2 YYEEEE. The CDR3 length is 14 residues. Germline trimming cut 2 bases from V and 4 bases from J; bases unmatched to any gene: 3. CDR3 DNA: TGTGCCAGCAGCTTAACAGGGGTCGGAAACACCATATATTTT. Protein: CASSLTGVGNTIYF.

The V and J genes are TRBV28 and TRBJ1-3; D is possibly TRBD1 (6 bases). CDR3 size: 16 residues. CDR1 is MDHEN and CDR2 is SYDVKM in the germline V gene. V was shortened by 5 bases and J by 0 bases, with 14 bases between the two germline ends. The CDR3 nucleotides read TGTGCCAGCAGTCCTACTAGACAGGACTCTGGAAACACCATATATTTT. Amino acid sequence: CASSPTRQDSGNTIYF.

The gene calls are TRBV6-2 or TRBV6-3 and TRBJ2-3; 8 bases align to TRBD2. CDR3 length: 18 amino acids. Germline V gene lookup returns CDR1 MNHEY and CDR2 SVGEGT. V lost 4 bases to trimming and J lost 6 bases; unmatched junction nucleotides: 18. The CDR3 is CASSSSSLAGGPSDTQYF. CDR3 bases: TGTGCCAGCAGTTCATCGTCACTTGCGGGGGGTCCTTCGGATACGCAGTATTTT.

This chain connects TRBV7-3 to TRBJ2-5; the D gene is possibly TRBD1 (5 bases). The V end lost 5 bases, the J end lost 1 base, and 8 bases lay between the germline ends. The CDR3 consists of 13 residues. CDR1 and CDR2 (germline): SGHTA, FQGTGA. The chain's CDR3 is CASSPGIQETQYF. Written as DNA, the CDR3 is TGTGCCAGCAGCCCAGGGATCCAAGAGACCCAGTACTTC.

In its sample, this clone was seen once. This chain connects TRBV2 to TRBJ1-2, with a tentative D call TRBD1 (5 bases). This CDR3 spans 15 amino acids. Germline V gene data show CDR1 as SNHLY and CDR2 as FYNNEI. The V end was cut by 7 bases, the J end by 4 bases, with 19 bases between. The CDR3 loop is CASTVWQGRVYGYTF. CDR3 nucleotide sequence: TGTGCCAGCACGGTGTGGCAGGGAAGAGTCTATGGCTACACCTTC.

The chain carries TRBV6-1 and TRBJ2-7, with 11 bases aligning to TRBD1. CDR1 MNHNS and CDR2 SASEGT come from the germline V gene. After removal of 6 bases from V and 4 bases from J, the junction contained 11 bases not matched to a gene. The CDR3 is made up of 16 amino acids. For the CDR3, the DNA is TGTGCCAGCAGGGAAATGGGAGGACAGGGGGCTTACGAGCAGTACTTC. Its protein is CASREMGGQGAYEQYF.

The rearrangement links TRBV11-2 to TRBJ1-6, with D possibly TRBD1 on 5 matching bases. The length of the CDR3 is 12 residues. The germline V gene has CDR1 SGHAT and CDR2 FQNNGV. V lost 5 bases to trimming and J lost 13 bases, with 12 bases between them. This CDR3 reads CASSLGLPPLHF. In DNA, the CDR3 is TGTGCCAGCAGCCTGGGACTGCCTCCCCTCCACTTT.